The clone carrying this T cell receptor (beta chain) was recorded at least ten times. Its antigen is still unknown. Generation of TCR cDNA used 5'RACE template switching (which added a universal primer site and UMIs). TCRdb fed the 5' RACE reads into MiXCR, producing one record per CDR3 protein. The sample lists roughly 150,000 distinct CDR3 sequences, roughly 6.7% occurring once. CDR3 length: 15 residues. Unmatched junction bases numbered 7, after V lost 6 bases and J lost 2 bases. In germline, CDR1 is SGHVS, CDR2 FNYEAQ. These data are taken from a study of T cells after yellow fever vaccination. Broader study findings: Abundant clonotypes from the bulk population could contaminate FACS-sorted repertoires. Some clonotypes, a small share, were shared between CD4 and CD8 compartments. Booster samples showed a return of most primary-vaccination clones (around 95% CD4, roughly 85% CD8).

This receptor was identified in a young man who received the YFV17D yellow fever vaccine. Sequencing used CD4+ T cells sorted from PBMCs, obtained 10 days after the yellow fever booster vaccination. The chain joins TRBV7-6 to TRBJ2-5; 9 bases align to TRBD1. CDR3 sequence: CASSSTGGRQETQYF. Written as DNA, the CDR3 is TGTGCCAGCAGTTCTACAGGGGGCCGGCAAGAGACCCAGTACTTC.